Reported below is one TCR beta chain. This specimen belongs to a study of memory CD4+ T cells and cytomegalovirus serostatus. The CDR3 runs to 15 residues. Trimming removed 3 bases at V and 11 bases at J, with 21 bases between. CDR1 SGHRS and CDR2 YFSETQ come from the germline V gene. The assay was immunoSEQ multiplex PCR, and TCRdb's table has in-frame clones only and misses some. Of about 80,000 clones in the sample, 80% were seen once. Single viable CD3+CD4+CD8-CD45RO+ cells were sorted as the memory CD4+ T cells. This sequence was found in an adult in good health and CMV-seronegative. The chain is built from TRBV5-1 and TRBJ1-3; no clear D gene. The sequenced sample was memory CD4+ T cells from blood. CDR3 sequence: CASSSVSQQVDAIYF. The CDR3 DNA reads TGCGCCAGCAGCTCTGTAAGCCAGCAAGTTGATGCCATATATTTT.